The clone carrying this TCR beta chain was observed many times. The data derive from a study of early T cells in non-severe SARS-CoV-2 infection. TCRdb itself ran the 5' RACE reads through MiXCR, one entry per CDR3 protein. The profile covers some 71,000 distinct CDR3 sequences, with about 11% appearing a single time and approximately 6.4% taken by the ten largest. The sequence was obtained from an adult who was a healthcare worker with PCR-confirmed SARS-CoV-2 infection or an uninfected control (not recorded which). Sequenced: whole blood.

The chain's CDR3 is CASSVRGSVQFF. The CDR3 bases are TGTGCCAGCAGCGTGAGGGGGTCTGTGCAGTTCTTC. The chain carries TRBV2 and TRBJ2-1, with D possibly matching TRBD1 (6 bases). Between the trimmed V and J ends, which lost 6 bases and 12 bases, there was a span of 15 bases. CDR1 is SNHLY, CDR2 FYNNEI, per germline. This CDR3 is 12 amino acids long.